Below are 23 T cell receptor beta chains sequenced from a single sample in a study of blood T cells in healthy people across ages. The second PCR ran roughly 7 to 12 cycles with a sample-barcoded 5' primer and J-beta primers. Each CDR3 protein is one row after TCRdb ran MiXCR on the 5' RACE reads. The sample lists fewer than 2,000,000 distinct CDR3 sequences, about 39% occurring once. Sequenced material: blood. These receptors were obtained from a human donor in good health.

The V call is TRBV6-2 or TRBV6-3, the J call TRBJ2-5, with D unclear. The germline V gene has CDR1 MNHEY and CDR2 SVGEGT. CDR3 size: 12 residues. Trimming removed 4 bases at V and 4 bases at J, with 7 bases between. CDR3 sequence reads: CASSWRRETQYF. The CDR3 bases are TGTGCCAGCAGTTGGAGACGAGAGACCCAGTACTTC.

This chain connects TRBV6-5 to TRBJ2-7; possibly TRBD1 for D (7 bases). The ends were cut back, 0 bases at V and 2 bases at J, with 11 bases in the middle. This CDR3 is built from 15 residues. Germline V lookup: CDR1 MNHEY, CDR2 SVGAGI. The CDR3 DNA follows: TGTGCCAGCAGTTACTCCCAGGGGGGAACCTACGAGCAGTACTTC. Amino acid sequence: CASSYSQGGTYEQYF.

This clonotype was observed once. Written as DNA, the CDR3 is TGTGCCAGCACCCCGACAGATCCGAACACTGAAGCTTTCTTT. Its protein is CASTPTDPNTEAFF. V and J are TRBV12-3 or TRBV12-4 and TRBJ1-1; TRBD1 might be the D (5 bases). Trimming shortened V by 7 bases and J by 1 base, and 13 bases separated the two germline ends. CDR3 length: 14 amino acids.

The chain combines TRBV4-2 with TRBJ2-3; TRBD2 matches at 9 bases. The CDR3 spans 16 residues. V dropped 0 bases and J dropped 5; count of bases not matched to a gene: 6. Per germline, CDR1 LGHNA and CDR2 YNFKEQ. This chain's CDR3 is CASSQDSGGKGDTQYF. The CDR3 DNA is TGTGCCAGCAGCCAAGATAGCGGGGGCAAAGGAGATACGCAGTATTTT.

This clonotype was counted a few times. This chain joins TRBV11-1 and TRBJ2-3; possibly TRBD2 for D (5 bases). The CDR3 extends over 15 amino acids. V lost 2 bases, J lost 2 bases, and 11 bases lay in between. Germline CDR1 reads SGHAT; CDR2 reads FQDESV (reference sequence). The CDR3 nucleotides are TGTGCCAGCAGCTTATTGAGGGTACCCACAGATACGCAGTATTTT. It specifies CASSLLRVPTDTQYF.

The V and J genes are TRBV12-3 or TRBV12-4 and TRBJ2-3; D may match TRBD1 or TRBD2 (5 bases each). The CDR3 has 16 amino acids. V gave up 7 bases and J gave up 6 bases, with 23 bases separating them. DNA of the CDR3: TGTGCCAGCACGGGGCAATATAGAGAAATTGCGGATACGCAGTATTTT. This encodes CASTGQYREIADTQYF.

This clonotype was detected only a few times. V and J are TRBV20-1 and TRBJ2-1; 10 nucleotides align to TRBD2. The V and J ends lost 2 bases and 4 bases, in that order; junction bases with no gene match: 8. Germline V gene data show CDR1 as DFQATT and CDR2 as SNEGSKA (reference sequence). The CDR3 totals 16 residues. CDR3 bases: TGCAGTGCTAGACCTCTCCTAGCGGGGGAGTACAATGAGCAGTTCTTC. This encodes CSARPLLAGEYNEQFF.

The table lists this clonotype with many counts. This rearrangement joins TRBV6-6 to TRBJ2-1; 14 nucleotides line up with TRBD2. Germline trimming cut 4 bases from V and 7 bases from J; bases unmatched to any gene: 3. Looked up from germline, CDR1 is MNHNY and CDR2 is SVGAGI (reference sequence). The CDR3 covers 15 residues. Here the CDR3 reads CASSSGTSGGNEQFF. The CDR3 nucleotides read TGTGCCAGCAGTTCGGGGACTAGCGGGGGAAATGAGCAGTTCTTC.

As concerns this clonotype: This may come from a read error, since a much larger clone is one base off. The chain uses TRBV24-1 and TRBJ2-4; TRBD1 aligns across 9 bases. Germline CDR1 is KGHDR and CDR2 is SFDVKD. This CDR3 has 14 residues. V dropped 2 bases and J dropped 15; count of bases not matched to a gene: 10. The DNA of the CDR3 is TGTGCCACCAGTGATTGGGACAGGGAAGAAGAGCGGTACTTC. Its protein is CATSDWDREEERYF.

This clonotype was counted between two and nine times. The chain combines TRBV4-3 with TRBJ2-4; D is ambiguous. CDR1 is LGHNA and CDR2 is YSLEER in the germline V gene. This CDR3 has 15 residues. V lost 0 bases to trimming and J lost 6 bases, with 12 bases between them. CDR3 nucleotide sequence: TGCGCCAGCAGCCAAGAGTCGGTGGCTGGAAACATTCAGTACTTC. It specifies CASSQESVAGNIQYF.

The chain recombines TRBV27 with TRBJ2-5; the D is unclear. TRBJ2-7 matches the DNA end more closely, so the J call is doubtful. The CDR3 length is 15 residues. Per germline, CDR1 MNHEY and CDR2 SMNVEV (reference sequence). The CDR3 bases are TGTGCCAGCAGTTTAGGACCGACGCTGGGGTACGAGCAGTACTTC. It translates to CASSLGPTLGYEQYF.

The chain uses TRBV18 and TRBJ2-7; perhaps D is TRBD1 or TRBD2 (5 bases each). Trimming took off 3 bases at V and 7 bases at J, with 19 bases between the two ends. This CDR3 is built from 15 residues. Germline values: CDR1 KGHSH, CDR2 LQKENI. CDR3 coding DNA: TGTGCCAGCTCACCCTCCCAGGGAAACACGGGAGAGCAGTACTTC. It is translated as CASSPSQGNTGEQYF.

This chain joins TRBV3-1 and TRBJ2-3; D is perhaps TRBD1 or TRBD2 (6 bases each). V was shortened by 3 bases and J by 2 bases, with 12 bases between the two germline ends. The CDR3 covers 15 residues. Germline values: CDR1 LGHDT, CDR2 YNNKEL (reference sequence). The CDR3 coding sequence is TGTGCCAGCAGCCACCGGGGGCAATACACAGATACGCAGTATTTT. Translated, it gives CASSHRGQYTDTQYF.

The chain recombines TRBV4-3 with TRBJ1-5; D is possibly TRBD1 (6 bases). This CDR3 spans 14 amino acids. Germline V gene sequence: CDR1 LGHNA, CDR2 YSLEER. Trimming stripped 2 bases from V and 5 bases from J, with 10 bases between. CDR3 residues: CASSQRRGHQPQHF. The DNA of the CDR3 is TGCGCCAGCAGCCAACGCAGGGGTCATCAGCCCCAGCATTTT.

The chain uses TRBV7-2 and TRBJ2-5; 7 bases agree with TRBD2. J lost 1 base, V lost 5 bases, and 10 bases had no gene match. The CDR3 is 16 amino acids. Germline V gene sequence: CDR1 SGHTA, CDR2 FQGNSA. The CDR3 loop is CASSTGAGTGQETQYF. The CDR3 bases are TGTGCCAGCAGCACCGGAGCGGGGACGGGCCAAGAGACCCAGTACTTC.

This clonotype showed up just a few times. The chain uses TRBV12-3 or TRBV12-4 and TRBJ1-2; 7 nucleotides agree with TRBD1. J gave up 4 bases and V 6 bases, and 11 bases lay outside the gene matches. The CDR3 length is 15 residues. The CDR3 bases are TGTGCCAGCAGACCCCGGACAGGCAGGGGCTATGGCTACACCTTC. Protein sequence: CASRPRTGRGYGYTF.

The sample holds many counts of this clonotype. The V gene is TRBV20-1, the J gene TRBJ1-5, with D possibly matching TRBD1 (6 bases). CDR3 size: 16 residues. Germline assignment: CDR1 DFQATT and CDR2 SNEGSKA (reference sequence). The V gene lost 1 base and the J gene lost 7 bases, with 20 bases spanning the gap. The CDR3: CSARGGGRGSGQPQHF. Here the CDR3 DNA reads TGCAGTGCTAGAGGAGGGGGGCGCGGGTCGGGGCAGCCCCAGCATTTT.

V is TRBV24-1 and J is TRBJ2-1; D is possibly TRBD2 (6 bases). Germline-derived CDR1 and CDR2 are KGHDR and SFDVKD. V was cut by 7 bases and J by 0 bases, with 9 bases left in between. The CDR3 runs to 14 residues. CDR3: CATRDGSSYNEQFF. In nucleotides, the CDR3 is TGTGCCACCAGAGACGGGAGCTCCTACAATGAGCAGTTCTTC.

At least ten counts were recorded for this clonotype. This rearrangement joins TRBV20-1 to TRBJ1-1; no clear D gene. Germline lookup yields CDR1 DFQATT and CDR2 SNEGSKA (reference sequence). The length of the CDR3 is 14 residues. V lost 0 bases and J 0 bases, leaving 8 bases between the germline ends. For the CDR3, the DNA is TGCAGTGCTAGAGACCCGGGGTTGAACACTGAAGCTTTCTTT. Protein: CSARDPGLNTEAFF.

This chain uses TRBV25-1 with TRBJ2-1, with TRBD2 as a possible D gene (5 bases). The CDR3 is made up of 13 amino acids. Germline assignment: CDR1 MGHDK and CDR2 SYGVNS. The V end lost 5 bases, the J end lost 15 bases, and 20 bases lay between the germline ends. CDR3 nucleotide sequence: TGTGCCAGCAGTCCCCACTCTGGGGAGAGGCGGTTCTTC. Its protein product is CASSPHSGERRFF.

This chain links TRBV4-2 with TRBJ2-2; D is unclear. The CDR3 is made up of 12 amino acids. Germline loops: CDR1 LGHNA, CDR2 YNFKEQ. The V end lost 8 bases, the J end lost 7 bases, and 11 bases lay between the germline ends. The CDR3 coding sequence is TGTGCCAGCGGCCCTGGACGCGGGGAGCTGTTTTTT. Translating it yields CASGPGRGELFF.

This clonotype was seen only a few times. V gene TRBV12-5 combines with J gene TRBJ2-1, with D hard to call. The CDR3 has 13 residues. Trimming left V 2 bases short and J 7 bases short, with 9 bases between. The germline gives CDR1 LGHNT, CDR2 FRNRAP. The CDR3 DNA follows: TGTGCTAGTGGTTTGTACCCGGAAAATGAGCAGTTCTTC. Its translation is CASGLYPENEQFF.

This clonotype was observed a few times. Germline and junction disagree at one end, which may indicate a read error. V is TRBV7-2 and J is TRBJ1-1; D gene uncertain. CDR3 size: 15 residues. Germline values: CDR1 SGHTA, CDR2 FQGNSA. The CDR3 loop is CASCLVGRGGTEAFF. The CDR3 coding sequence is TGTGCCAGCTGCTTAGTAGGTCGTGGAGGAACTGAAGCTTTCTTT.